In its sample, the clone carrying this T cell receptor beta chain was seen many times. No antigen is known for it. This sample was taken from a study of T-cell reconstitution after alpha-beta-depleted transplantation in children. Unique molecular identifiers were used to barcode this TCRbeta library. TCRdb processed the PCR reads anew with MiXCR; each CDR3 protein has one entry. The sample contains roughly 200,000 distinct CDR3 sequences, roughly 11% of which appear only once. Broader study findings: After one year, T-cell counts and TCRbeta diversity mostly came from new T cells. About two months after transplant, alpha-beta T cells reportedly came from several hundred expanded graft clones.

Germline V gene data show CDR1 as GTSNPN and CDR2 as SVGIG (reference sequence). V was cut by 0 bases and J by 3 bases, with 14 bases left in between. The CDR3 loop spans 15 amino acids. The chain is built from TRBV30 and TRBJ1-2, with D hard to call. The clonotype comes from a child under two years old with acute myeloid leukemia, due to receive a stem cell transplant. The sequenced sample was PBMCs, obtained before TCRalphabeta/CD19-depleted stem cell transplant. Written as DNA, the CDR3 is TGTGCCTGGAGTGTACGAGACTTAGGGTACTATGGCTACACCTTC. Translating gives CAWSVRDLGYYGYTF.